A selection of T cell receptor beta chains follows, all from one sample in a study of blood T cell repertoires in COVID-19. Assay: immunoSEQ multiplex PCR; the TCRdb copy retains only in-frame clones and omits some. The table includes 55,000 to 75,000 clones, roughly 72% detected once. Sequencing used peripheral blood. Receptor source: a woman in her 70s with COVID-19, enrolled during active disease. The CDR3 runs from the conserved cysteine through the conserved F or W. The D gene is left open where the match is weak. Clone size, where shown, is once, few, many, or a class for clones that have expanded.

clone_size: NA
j_call: TRBJ2-5
v_call: TRBV27
d_call: TRBD2
cdr3_aa: CASSKREGRVGETQYF
cdr3_nt: TGTGCCAGCAGTAAGCGGGAGGGCCGTGTCGGGGAGACCCAGTACTTC

clone_size: NA
j_call: TRBJ2-5
v_call: TRBV4-2
d_call: NA
cdr3_aa: CASSQEGAGGETQYF
cdr3_nt: TGTGCCAGCAGCCAAGAGGGGGCCGGTGGGGAGACCCAGTACTTC

clone_size: few
j_call: TRBJ1-2
v_call: TRBV12-3/TRBV12-4
d_call: NA
cdr3_aa: CASSLTEVYGYTF
cdr3_nt: TGTGCCAGCAGCCTGACCGAGGTCTATGGCTACACCTTC

clone_size: NA
j_call: TRBJ2-7
v_call: TRBV3-1/TRBV3-2
d_call: TRBD2
cdr3_aa: CASSQVSGGPYEQYF
cdr3_nt: TGTGCCAGCAGCCAAGTTAGCGGGGGCCCCTACGAGCAGTACTTC

clone_size: NA
j_call: TRBJ2-3
v_call: TRBV11-3
d_call: TRBD2
cdr3_aa: CASSLRGWGDTQYF
cdr3_nt: TGTGCCAGCAGCTTGCGGGGGTGGGGAGATACGCAGTATTTT

clone_size: NA
j_call: TRBJ2-5
v_call: TRBV6-2/TRBV6-3
d_call: TRBD2
cdr3_aa: CASSLQLGTSGGAGRETQYF
cdr3_nt: TGTGCCAGCAGTCTCCAGCTCGGGACTAGCGGGGGGGCCGGACGAGAGACCCAGTACTTC

clone_size: NA
j_call: TRBJ2-7
v_call: TRBV5-1
d_call: TRBD1
cdr3_aa: CASSLEDRAYEQYF
cdr3_nt: TGCGCCAGCAGCTTGGAGGACAGGGCCTACGAGCAGTACTTC

clone_size: NA
j_call: TRBJ2-5
v_call: TRBV6-2/TRBV6-3
d_call: NA
cdr3_aa: CASSYPEETQYF
cdr3_nt: TGTGCCAGCAGTTACCCCGAGGAGACCCAGTACTTC

clone_size: NA
j_call: TRBJ2-7
v_call: TRBV7-2
d_call: NA
cdr3_aa: CASSPRAGSYEQYF
cdr3_nt: TGTGCCAGCAGCCCGCGGGCAGGTTCCTACGAGCAGTACTTC

clone_size: NA
j_call: TRBJ2-2
v_call: TRBV9
d_call: TRBD2
cdr3_aa: CASSVAREVSSGELFF
cdr3_nt: TGTGCCAGCAGCGTAGCTCGGGAGGTATCGAGCGGGGAGCTGTTTTTT

clone_size: NA
j_call: TRBJ1-1
v_call: TRBV3-1/TRBV3-2
d_call: NA
cdr3_aa: CASSQRWRVGSMNTEAFF
cdr3_nt: TGTGCCAGCAGCCAGCGGTGGCGGGTAGGGAGTATGAACACTGAAGCTTTCTTT

clone_size: NA
j_call: TRBJ1-1
v_call: TRBV20-1
d_call: NA
cdr3_aa: CSASSGNRGTEAFF
cdr3_nt: TGCAGTGCTAGTTCCGGGAACCGGGGGACTGAAGCTTTCTTT

clone_size: NA
j_call: TRBJ2-7
v_call: TRBV6-5
d_call: NA
cdr3_aa: CASSSPGAESYEQYF
cdr3_nt: TGTGCCAGCAGTTCGCCAGGGGCGGAGTCCTACGAGCAGTACTTC

clone_size: NA
j_call: TRBJ2-7
v_call: TRBV13
d_call: TRBD1
cdr3_aa: CASRRKGQGYEQYF
cdr3_nt: TGTGCCAGCAGACGAAAAGGACAGGGGTACGAGCAGTACTTC